Sequencing of this TCR beta chain was carried out in a study of blood T cell repertoires in COVID-19. Study as a whole: Spain, Italy and the United States supplied samples that represented acute and convalescent COVID-19. From T cells, B-cell-depleted T cells, or PBMCs came the material, which was cDNA or gDNA.

Per germline, CDR1 SGHDT and CDR2 YYEEEE. Deletions cut 2 bases from V and 5 bases from J, with 7 bases between. The CDR3 sequence is 13 residues long. Using immunoSEQ multiplex PCR, the repertoire was profiled, and TCRdb retains in-frame clones only, with some absent. Among roughly 230,000 clones, about nine tenths were seen once, and the ten largest hold almost 4%. Enrolled through a virtual design, the participants were between roughly 18 and 100 years of age and came from about two dozen US areas. The receptor was isolated from a woman aged 25 to 39 with acute COVID-19. The sample comprised PBMCs or T cells enriched from blood (not recorded which). The chain employs TRBV5-6 and TRBJ1-4; no clear D gene. The CDR3: CASSFFTNEKLFF. CDR3 coding DNA: TGTGCCAGCAGCTTTTTCACAAATGAAAAACTGTTTTTT.